This TCR beta chain is drawn from a study of blood T cell repertoires in COVID-19. For the study at large: PBMCs, B-cell-depleted T cells, or T cells were the source of the cDNA or gDNA that made up the material.

In the authors' workflow: How many nucleated cells were present was estimated from reference gene primer amplification. TCRdb keeps only in-frame clones here, not all; method: immunoSEQ multiplex PCR. For V, J and clone size, that table is used; D and trimming come from the DNA. Of hundreds of thousands of clones listed, about nine tenths are singletons. A Seattle source enrolled patients during active infection and followed them longitudinally. The CDR3 length is 13 residues. Per germline, CDR1 SGDLS and CDR2 YYNGEE. V gave up 7 bases and J gave up 1 base, with 11 bases separating them. The sequencing sample was made of peripheral blood. This receptor was obtained from a woman in her seventies with COVID-19, enrolled during active disease. The rearrangement joins TRBV9 to TRBJ1-1; D is unclear. This chain's CDR3 is CASGDPTNTEAFF. The CDR3 nucleotides read TGTGCCAGCGGCGACCCTACGAACACTGAAGCTTTCTTT.